This T cell receptor beta chain was found in a study of blood T cell repertoires in COVID-19. Background on the study: Researchers got acute and convalescent COVID-19 samples from the United States, Italy and Spain. The cDNA or gDNA used as material had been derived from T cells, B-cell-depleted T cells, or PBMCs.

Per the original methods: Using reference gene primer amplification, nucleated cell counts were estimated. Clones were read by immunoSEQ multiplex PCR, and TCRdb kept only the in-frame ones, dropping some. The V and J calls and clone size were taken over from that table, and D and trimming were inferred from the DNA. The sample consists of just over 65,000 clones, 75% to 90% of them appearing once. Source material: peripheral blood. The sequence was obtained from a man aged 25 to 40 with acute or convalescent COVID-19.

This CDR3 is CASSTRTTGFIIPPHKETQYF. CDR3 bases: TGTGCCAGCAGCACCCGGACTACCGGTTTTATTATACCCCCTCATAAAGAGACCCAGTACTTC. The V gene is TRBV21-1, the J gene TRBJ2-5; the listed D gene, TRBD2, was not tested against the DNA. TRBV21-1 is marked as a pseudogene. The length of the CDR3 is 21 residues.